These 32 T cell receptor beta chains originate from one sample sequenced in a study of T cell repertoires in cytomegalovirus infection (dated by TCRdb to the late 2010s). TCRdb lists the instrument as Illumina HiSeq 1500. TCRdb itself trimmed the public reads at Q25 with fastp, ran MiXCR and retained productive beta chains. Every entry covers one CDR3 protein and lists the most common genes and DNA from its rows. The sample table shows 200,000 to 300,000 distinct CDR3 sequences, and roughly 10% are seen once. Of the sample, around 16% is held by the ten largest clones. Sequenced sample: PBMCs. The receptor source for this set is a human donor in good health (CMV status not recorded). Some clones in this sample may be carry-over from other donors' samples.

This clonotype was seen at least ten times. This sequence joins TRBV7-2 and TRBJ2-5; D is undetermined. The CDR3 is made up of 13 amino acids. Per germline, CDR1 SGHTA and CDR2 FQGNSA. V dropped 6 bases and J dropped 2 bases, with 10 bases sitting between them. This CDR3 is CASSKGIQETQYF. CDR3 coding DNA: TGTGCCAGCAGTAAAGGCATACAAGAGACCCAGTACTTC.

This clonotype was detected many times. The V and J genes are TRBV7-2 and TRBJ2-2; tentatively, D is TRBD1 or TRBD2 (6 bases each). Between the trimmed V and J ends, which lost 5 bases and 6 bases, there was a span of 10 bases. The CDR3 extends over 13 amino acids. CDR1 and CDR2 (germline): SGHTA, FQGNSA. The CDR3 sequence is CASSRGRAGELFF. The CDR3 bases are TGTGCCAGCAGCCGGGGGCGTGCCGGGGAGCTGTTTTTT.

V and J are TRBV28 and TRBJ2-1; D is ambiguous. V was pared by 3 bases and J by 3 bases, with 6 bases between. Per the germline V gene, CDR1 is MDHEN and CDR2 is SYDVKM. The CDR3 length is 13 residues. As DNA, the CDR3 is TGTGCCAGCAGTTTTCTTGGCTACAATGAGCAGTTCTTC. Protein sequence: CASSFLGYNEQFF.

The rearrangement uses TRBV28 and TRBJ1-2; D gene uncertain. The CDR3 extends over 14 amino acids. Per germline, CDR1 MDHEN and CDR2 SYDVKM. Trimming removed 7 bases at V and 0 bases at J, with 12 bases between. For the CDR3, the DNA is TGTGCCAGCAAACCGGGAGTCGCTAACTATGGCTACACCTTC. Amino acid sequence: CASKPGVANYGYTF.

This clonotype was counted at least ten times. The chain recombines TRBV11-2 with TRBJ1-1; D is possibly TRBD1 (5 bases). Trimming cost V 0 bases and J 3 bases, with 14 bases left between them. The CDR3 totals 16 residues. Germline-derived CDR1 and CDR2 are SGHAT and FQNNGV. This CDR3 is CASSLDLSTRDTEAFF. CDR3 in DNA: TGTGCCAGCAGCTTAGATCTGAGTACCAGGGACACTGAAGCTTTCTTT.

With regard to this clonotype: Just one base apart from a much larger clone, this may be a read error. CDR3 in amino acids: CTSGITGGSRYGYTF. The DNA of the CDR3 is TGTACCAGCGGGATTACAGGGGGCTCCCGGTATGGCTACACCTTC. The chain joins TRBV28 to TRBJ1-2, with TRBD1 matching over 9 bases. This CDR3 region has 15 residues. Germline V lookup: CDR1 MDHEN, CDR2 SYDVKM.

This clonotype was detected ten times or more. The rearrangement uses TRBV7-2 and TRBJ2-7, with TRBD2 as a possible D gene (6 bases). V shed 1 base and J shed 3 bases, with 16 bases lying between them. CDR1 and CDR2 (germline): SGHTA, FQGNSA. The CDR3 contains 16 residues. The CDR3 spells CASSLGGAGKGYEQYF. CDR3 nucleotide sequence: TGTGCCAGCAGCTTAGGAGGGGCGGGGAAGGGCTACGAGCAGTACTTC.

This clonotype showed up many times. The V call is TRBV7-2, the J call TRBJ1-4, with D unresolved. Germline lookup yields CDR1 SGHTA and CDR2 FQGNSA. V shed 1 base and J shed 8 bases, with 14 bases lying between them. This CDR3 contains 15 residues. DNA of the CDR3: TGTGCCAGCAGCTTAGGCGGTGGAGAAGGGGAAAAACTGTTTTTT. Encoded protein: CASSLGGGEGEKLFF.

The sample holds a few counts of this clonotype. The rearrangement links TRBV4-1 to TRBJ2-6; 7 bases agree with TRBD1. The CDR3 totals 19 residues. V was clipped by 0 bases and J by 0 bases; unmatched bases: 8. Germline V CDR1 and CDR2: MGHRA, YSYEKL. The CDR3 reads CASSQDEGQDISGANVLTF. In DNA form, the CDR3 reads TGCGCCAGCAGCCAAGACGAAGGACAGGACATCTCTGGGGCCAACGTCCTGACTTTC.

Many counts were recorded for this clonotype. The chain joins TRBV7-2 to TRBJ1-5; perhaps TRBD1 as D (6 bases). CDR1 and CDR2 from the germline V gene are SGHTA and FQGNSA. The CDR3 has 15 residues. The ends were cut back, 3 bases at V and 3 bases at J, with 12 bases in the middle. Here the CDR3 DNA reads TGTGCCAGCAGCTTCGAGACAGGTTTCAATCAGCCCCAGCATTTT. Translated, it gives CASSFETGFNQPQHF.

DNA of the CDR3: TGTGCCAGCAGATTCCCTGGGAACCCCGAGCAGTTCTTC. It translates to CASRFPGNPEQFF. This rearrangement joins TRBV11-2 to TRBJ2-1; D is unresolved. Germline-derived CDR1 and CDR2 are SGHAT and FQNNGV. V lost 6 bases to trimming and J lost 10 bases, with 16 bases between them. This CDR3 comprises 13 residues.

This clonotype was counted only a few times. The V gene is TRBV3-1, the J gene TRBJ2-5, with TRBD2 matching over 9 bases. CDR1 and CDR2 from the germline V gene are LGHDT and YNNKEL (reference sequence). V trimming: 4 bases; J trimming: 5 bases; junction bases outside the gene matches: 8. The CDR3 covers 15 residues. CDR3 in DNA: TGTGCCAGCAGCCTTAGCGGGAGTGGGAGGGAGACCCAGTACTTC. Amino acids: CASSLSGSGRETQYF.

The CDR3 coding sequence is TGTGCCAGCACTTTCACGGGGAGAGGCTATGGCTACACCTTC. It specifies CASTFTGRGYGYTF. The chain links TRBV7-6 to TRBJ1-2; no reliable D call. The V gene's germline CDR1 is SGHVS and CDR2 FNYEAQ. The V gene lost 7 bases and the J gene lost 4 bases, with 16 bases spanning the gap. The CDR3 has 14 amino acids.

CDR3 nucleotides: TGTGCCAGCAGTGACCGGGGGTCTAATGAAAAACTGTTTTTT. Its translation: CASSDRGSNEKLFF. The chain is built from TRBV2 and TRBJ1-4, with D perhaps matching TRBD1 (5 bases). Germline CDR1 is SNHLY and CDR2 is FYNNEI. This CDR3 contains 14 residues. V was pared by 3 bases and J by 3 bases, with 8 bases between.

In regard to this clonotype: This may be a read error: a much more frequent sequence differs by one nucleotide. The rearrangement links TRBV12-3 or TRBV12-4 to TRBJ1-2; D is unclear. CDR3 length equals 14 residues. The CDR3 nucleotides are TGTGCCAGCAGTTTAGACGGAAAAGGCTATGGCTCCACCTTC. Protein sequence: CASSLDGKGYGSTF.

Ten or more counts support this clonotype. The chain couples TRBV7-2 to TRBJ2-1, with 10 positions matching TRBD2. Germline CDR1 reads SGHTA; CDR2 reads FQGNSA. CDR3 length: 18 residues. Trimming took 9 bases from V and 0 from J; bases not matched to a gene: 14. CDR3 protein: CASRQGWLAGASYNEQFF. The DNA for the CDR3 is TGTGCCAGTCGACAGGGCTGGCTAGCGGGAGCCTCCTACAATGAGCAGTTCTTC.

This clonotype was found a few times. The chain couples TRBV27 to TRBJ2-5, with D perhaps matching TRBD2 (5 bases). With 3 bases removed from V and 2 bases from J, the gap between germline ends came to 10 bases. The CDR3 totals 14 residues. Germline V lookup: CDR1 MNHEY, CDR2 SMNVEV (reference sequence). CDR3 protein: CASSLIGRQETQYF. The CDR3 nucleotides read TGTGCCAGCAGTTTGATAGGGAGACAAGAGACCCAGTACTTC.

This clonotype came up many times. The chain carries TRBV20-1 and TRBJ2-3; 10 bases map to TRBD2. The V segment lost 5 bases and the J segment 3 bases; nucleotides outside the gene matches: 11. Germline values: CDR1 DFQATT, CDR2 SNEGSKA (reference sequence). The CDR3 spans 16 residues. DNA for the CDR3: TGCAGTGCTTCGCCTCTTTCTAGCGGGGGAACAGATACGCAGTATTTT. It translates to CSASPLSSGGTDTQYF.

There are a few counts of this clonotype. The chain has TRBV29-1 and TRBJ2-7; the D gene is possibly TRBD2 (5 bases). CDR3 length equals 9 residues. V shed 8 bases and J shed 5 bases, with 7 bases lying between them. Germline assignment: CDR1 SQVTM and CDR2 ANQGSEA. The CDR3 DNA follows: TGCAGCCCCGGGGACGAGCAGTACTTC. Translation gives CSPGDEQYF.

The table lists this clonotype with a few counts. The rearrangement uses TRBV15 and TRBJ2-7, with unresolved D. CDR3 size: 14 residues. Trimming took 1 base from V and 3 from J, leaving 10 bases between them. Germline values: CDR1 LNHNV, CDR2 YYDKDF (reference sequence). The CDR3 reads CATSRGGNSYEQYF. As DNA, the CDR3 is TGTGCCACCAGCAGAGGTGGCAACAGCTACGAGCAGTACTTC.

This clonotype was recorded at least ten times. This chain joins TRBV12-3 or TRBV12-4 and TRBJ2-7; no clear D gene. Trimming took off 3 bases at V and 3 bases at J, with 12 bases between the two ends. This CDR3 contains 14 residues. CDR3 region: CASSLGGSYYEQYF. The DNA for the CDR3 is TGTGCCAGCAGTTTGGGCGGAAGCTACTACGAGCAGTACTTC.

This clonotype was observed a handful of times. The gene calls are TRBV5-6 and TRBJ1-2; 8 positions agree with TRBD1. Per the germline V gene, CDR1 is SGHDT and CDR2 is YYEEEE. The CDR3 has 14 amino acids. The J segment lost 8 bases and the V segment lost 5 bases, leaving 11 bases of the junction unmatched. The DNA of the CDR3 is TGTGCCAGCAGTCCCGGGACAGGCGCCTGGGGCTACACCTTC. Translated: CASSPGTGAWGYTF.

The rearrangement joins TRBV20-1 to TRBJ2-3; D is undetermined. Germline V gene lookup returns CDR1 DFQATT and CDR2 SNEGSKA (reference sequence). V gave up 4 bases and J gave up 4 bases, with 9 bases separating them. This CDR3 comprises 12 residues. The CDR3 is CSAKSRADTQYF. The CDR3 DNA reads TGCAGTGCTAAGTCACGGGCAGATACGCAGTATTTT.

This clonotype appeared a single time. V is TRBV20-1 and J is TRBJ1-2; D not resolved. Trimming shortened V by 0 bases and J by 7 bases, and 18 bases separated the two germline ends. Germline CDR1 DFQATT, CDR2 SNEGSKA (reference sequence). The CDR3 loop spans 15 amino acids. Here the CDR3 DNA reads TGCAGTGCTAGAGACCCCGGGCGGGCGGTTATTGGCTACACCTTC. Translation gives CSARDPGRAVIGYTF.

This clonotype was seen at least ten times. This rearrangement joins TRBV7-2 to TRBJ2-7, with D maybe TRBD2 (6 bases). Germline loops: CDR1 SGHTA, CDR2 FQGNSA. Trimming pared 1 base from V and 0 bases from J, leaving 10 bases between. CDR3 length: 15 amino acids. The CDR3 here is CASSLDGTVSYEQYF. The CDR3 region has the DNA TGTGCCAGCAGCTTAGATGGGACTGTCTCCTACGAGCAGTACTTC.

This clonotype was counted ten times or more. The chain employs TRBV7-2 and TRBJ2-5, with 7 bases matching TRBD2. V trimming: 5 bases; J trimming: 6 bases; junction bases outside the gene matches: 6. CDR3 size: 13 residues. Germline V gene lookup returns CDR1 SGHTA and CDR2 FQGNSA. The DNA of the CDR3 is TGTGCCAGCAGCCCCGGGGGGTTGAAGACCCAGTACTTC. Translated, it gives CASSPGGLKTQYF.

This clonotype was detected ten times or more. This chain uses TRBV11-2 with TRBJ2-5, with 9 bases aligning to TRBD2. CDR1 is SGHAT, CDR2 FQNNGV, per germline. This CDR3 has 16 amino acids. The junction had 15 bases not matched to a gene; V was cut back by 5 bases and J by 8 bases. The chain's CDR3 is CASSLTLAGTSTTQYF. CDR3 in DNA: TGTGCCAGCAGCCTAACTCTAGCGGGGACCTCCACAACCCAGTACTTC. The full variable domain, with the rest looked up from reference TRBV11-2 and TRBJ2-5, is EAGVAQSPRYKIIEKRQSVAFWCNPISGHATLYWYQQILGQGPKLLIQFQNNGVVDDSQLPKDRFSAERLKGVDSTLKIQPAKLEDSAVYLCASSLTLAGTSTTQYFGPGTRLLVL.

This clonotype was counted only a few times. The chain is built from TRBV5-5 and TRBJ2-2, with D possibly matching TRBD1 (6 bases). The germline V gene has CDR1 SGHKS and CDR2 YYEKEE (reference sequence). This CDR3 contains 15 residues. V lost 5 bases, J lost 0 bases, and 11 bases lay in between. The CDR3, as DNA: TGTGCCAGCAGTCGACAGGTCGCGAACACCGGGGAGCTGTTTTTT. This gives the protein CASSRQVANTGELFF. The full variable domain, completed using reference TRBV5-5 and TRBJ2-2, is DAGVTQSPTHLIKTRGQQVTLRCSPISGHKSVSWYQQVLGQGPQFIFQYYEKEERGRGNFPDRFSARQFPNYSSELNVNALLLGDSALYLCASSRQVANTGELFFGEGSRLTVL.

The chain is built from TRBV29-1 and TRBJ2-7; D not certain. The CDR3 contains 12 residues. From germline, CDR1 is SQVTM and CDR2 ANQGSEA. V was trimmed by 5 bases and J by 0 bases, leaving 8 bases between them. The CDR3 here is CSVTAYSYEQYF. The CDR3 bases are TGCAGCGTTACTGCTTACTCCTACGAGCAGTACTTC.

The CDR3 nucleotides are TGTGCCAGCTCACCTAAACCCGGGACTAGCGGGGGGAGCACAGATACGCAGTATTTT. Amino acids: CASSPKPGTSGGSTDTQYF. The rearrangement uses TRBV18 and TRBJ2-3; 15 bases are a match to TRBD2. Germline V gene lookup returns CDR1 KGHSH and CDR2 LQKENI. The J segment lost 0 bases and the V segment lost 3 bases, leaving 7 bases of the junction unmatched. The CDR3 length is 19 residues.

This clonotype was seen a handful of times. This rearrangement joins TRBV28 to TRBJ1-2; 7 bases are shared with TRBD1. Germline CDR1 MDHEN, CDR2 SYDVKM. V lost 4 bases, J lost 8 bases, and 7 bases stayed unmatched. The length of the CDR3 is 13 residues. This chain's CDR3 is CASSYLSGQGYTF. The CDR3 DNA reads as TGTGCCAGCAGTTACCTGTCGGGACAGGGCTACACCTTC.

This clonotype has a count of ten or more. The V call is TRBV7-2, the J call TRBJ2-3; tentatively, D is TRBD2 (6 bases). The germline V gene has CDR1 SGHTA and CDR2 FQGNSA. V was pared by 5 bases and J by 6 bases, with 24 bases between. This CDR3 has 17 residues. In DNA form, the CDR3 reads TGTGCCAGCAGCCCCTCCCCACGGGGAGGTTTACCGGATACGCAGTATTTT. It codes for CASSPSPRGGLPDTQYF.